The present entry profiles one T cell receptor (beta chain) with its context. What it recognizes is unknown. Germline V CDR1 and CDR2: LGHNA, YSLEER. The CDR3 length is 14 residues. The junction had 0 bases not matched to a gene; V was cut back by 1 base and J by 5 bases. Regarding the study as a whole: Larger-cohort validation covered only one TCR beta V-J rearrangement. Tumor-infiltrating Treg TCR alpha and beta sequences overlapped most with tumor naive CD4+ T cells, then blood naive. The TCR gene usage of tumor memory CD4+ T cells clustered together with blood and lymph node memory CD4+ cells and with lymph node naive CD4+ cells.

Tregs were sorted as CD4+CD25+CD127-/low cells. Full-length variable regions came from constant-region reverse primers plus semi-nested Nested Universal Primer A PCR. TCRdb reprocessed the 5' RACE reads with MiXCR, giving one entry per CDR3 protein. The sample contains 9,500 to 15,000 distinct CDR3 sequences, approximately 50% of which appear only once. The sample taken for sequencing was tumor-infiltrating Tregs sorted from the breast tumor. The chain employs TRBV4-3 and TRBJ1-4; 8 nucleotides line up with TRBD1. This clonotype was obtained from a female donor with breast cancer. CDR3 region: CASSQGTGNEKLFF. The CDR3 DNA follows: TGCGCCAGCAGCCAAGGGACAGGGAATGAAAAACTGTTTTTT.